The 10 T cell receptor beta chains reported below all come from one sample, sequenced in a study of blood T cells in healthy people across ages. For the second PCR, which ran for 7 to 11 cycles, a sample-barcoded 5' primer and a J-beta primer mix were used. Each CDR3 protein is one row after TCRdb ran MiXCR on the 5' RACE reads. This sample has a few hundred thousand distinct CDR3 sequences, with roughly 28% found just once. Sample: blood. These receptors originate from a woman aged 65 to 85 in good health.

The V and J genes are TRBV5-1 and TRBJ1-3, with D maybe TRBD1 (5 bases). The CDR3 consists of 15 residues. From germline, CDR1 is SGHRS and CDR2 YFSETQ. The V end was cut by 3 bases, the J end by 3 bases, with 13 bases between. The CDR3: CASSSQYGGGNTIYF. CDR3 DNA: TGCGCCAGCAGCTCCCAGTACGGGGGTGGAAACACCATATATTTT.

At least ten counts were recorded for this clonotype. The chain is built from TRBV2 and TRBJ2-5, with 8 positions matching TRBD1. CDR3 length: 14 residues. Germline values: CDR1 SNHLY, CDR2 FYNNEI. The V and J ends lost 6 bases and 0 bases, in that order; junction bases with no gene match: 3. CDR3 loop: CASSWGQDQETQYF. The CDR3, as DNA: TGTGCCAGCAGCTGGGGACAGGACCAAGAGACCCAGTACTTC.

The gene calls are TRBV5-1 and TRBJ1-2, with a weak D call TRBD1 (5 bases). V shed 4 bases and J shed 3 bases, with 13 bases lying between them. The CDR3 has 14 amino acids. CDR1 is SGHRS, CDR2 YFSETQ, per germline. The CDR3 loop is CASSPAGTDYGYTF. CDR3 sequence (DNA): TGCGCCAGCAGCCCCGCAGGGACCGACTATGGCTACACCTTC.

The J gene is TRBJ2-5, the V gene TRBV24-1; 15 bases are a match to TRBD2. The germline gives CDR1 KGHDR, CDR2 SFDVKD. Losses at the gene ends were 5 bases for V and 5 bases for J; bases not matched to a gene: 5. There are 16 residues in the CDR3. CDR3 coding DNA: TGTGCCACCAGTGCCGGGACTAGCGGGGGGACCGAGACCCAGTACTTC. Its translation is CATSAGTSGGTETQYF.

This clonotype was counted a few times. Written as DNA, the CDR3 is TGCAGTGCTAGTAGGAGGCAGGGGGTAAACACTGAAGCTTTCTTT. This gives the protein CSASRRQGVNTEAFF. V is TRBV20-1 and J is TRBJ1-1; 7 nucleotides line up with TRBD1. Germline CDR1 and CDR2: DFQATT and SNEGSKA (reference sequence). V lost 3 bases, J lost 2 bases, and 9 bases stayed unmatched. CDR3 size: 15 residues.

The chain joins TRBV5-1 to TRBJ2-5; 10 bases are a match to TRBD1. CDR1 and CDR2 (germline): SGHRS, YFSETQ. The CDR3 extends over 16 amino acids. Losses at the gene ends were 5 bases for V and 5 bases for J; bases not matched to a gene: 12. The DNA for the CDR3 is TGCGCCAGCAGAAATTTTTTGACAGGGGGCTCGGAGACCCAGTACTTC. It codes for CASRNFLTGGSETQYF.

This clonotype turned up a few times. The V call is TRBV9, the J call TRBJ2-7; D is ambiguous. The CDR3 consists of 14 residues. With 4 bases removed from V and 7 bases from J, the gap between germline ends came to 18 bases. Germline V gives CDR1 SGDLS, CDR2 YYNGEE. The CDR3 loop is CASSPQTTIREQYF. The CDR3 DNA reads as TGTGCCAGCAGCCCCCAGACGACGATTCGGGAGCAGTACTTC.

In this sample, this clonotype turned up a few times. The chain has TRBV20-1 and TRBJ1-1; D not certain. Germline lookup yields CDR1 DFQATT and CDR2 SNEGSKA (reference sequence). The CDR3 totals 13 residues. V was trimmed by 3 bases and J by 0 bases, leaving 8 bases between them. The CDR3 DNA reads as TGCAGTGCTAGTATCGACTTGAACACTGAAGCTTTCTTT. Translated, it gives CSASIDLNTEAFF.

This clonotype was counted a few times. The rearrangement uses TRBV12-3 or TRBV12-4 and TRBJ1-4, with TRBD1 as a possible D gene (6 bases). Between the trimmed V and J ends, which lost 3 bases and 7 bases, there was a span of 9 bases. The CDR3 covers 13 residues. CDR3 DNA: TGTGCCAGCAGTTTTCAGGGGAGTGAAAAACTGTTTTTT. Translated: CASSFQGSEKLFF.

This clonotype was counted a few times. V is TRBV3-1 and J is TRBJ2-5; perhaps TRBD1 as D (5 bases). This CDR3 comprises 14 residues. Germline V lookup: CDR1 LGHDT, CDR2 YNNKEL (reference sequence). Trimming removed 1 base at V and 0 bases at J, with 6 bases between. The CDR3 DNA follows: TGTGCCAGCAGCCAAGGGGGCAACCAAGAGACCCAGTACTTC. This sequence encodes CASSQGGNQETQYF.